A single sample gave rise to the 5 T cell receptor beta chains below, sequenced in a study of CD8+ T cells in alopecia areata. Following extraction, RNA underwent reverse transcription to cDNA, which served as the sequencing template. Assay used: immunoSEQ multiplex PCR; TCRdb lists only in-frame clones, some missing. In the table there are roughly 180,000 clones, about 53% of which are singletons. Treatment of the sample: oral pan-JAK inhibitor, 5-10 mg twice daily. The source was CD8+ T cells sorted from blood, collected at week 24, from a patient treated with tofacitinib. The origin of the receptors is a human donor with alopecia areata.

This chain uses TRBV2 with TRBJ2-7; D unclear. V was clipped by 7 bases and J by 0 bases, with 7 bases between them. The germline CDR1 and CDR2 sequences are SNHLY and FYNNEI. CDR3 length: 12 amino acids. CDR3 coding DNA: TGTGCCAGCACGGACGACTCCTACGAGCAGTACTTC. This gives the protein CASTDDSYEQYF.

The CDR3 is CASSLPGDTWSYF. CDR3 DNA: TGTGCCAGCAGCTTACCGGGGGATACGTGGTCGTATTTT. The V call is TRBV13, the J call TRBJ2-3; tentatively, D is TRBD2 (6 bases). Germline CDR1 and CDR2: PRHDT and FYEKMQ (reference sequence). V shed 2 bases and J shed 14 bases, with 17 bases lying between them. The CDR3 is 13 residues long.

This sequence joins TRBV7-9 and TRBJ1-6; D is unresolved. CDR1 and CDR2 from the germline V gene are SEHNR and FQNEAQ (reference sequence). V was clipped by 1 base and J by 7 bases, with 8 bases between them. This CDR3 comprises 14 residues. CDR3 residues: CASSLEGVNSPLHF. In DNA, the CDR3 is TGTGCCAGCAGCTTAGAGGGAGTGAATTCACCCCTCCACTTT.

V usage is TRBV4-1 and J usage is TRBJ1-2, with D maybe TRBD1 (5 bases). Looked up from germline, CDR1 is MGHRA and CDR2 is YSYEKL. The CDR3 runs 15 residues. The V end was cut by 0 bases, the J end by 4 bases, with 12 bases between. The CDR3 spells CASSQDRSGLYGYTF. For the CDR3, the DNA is TGCGCCAGCAGCCAAGATCGGTCGGGGCTCTATGGCTACACCTTC.

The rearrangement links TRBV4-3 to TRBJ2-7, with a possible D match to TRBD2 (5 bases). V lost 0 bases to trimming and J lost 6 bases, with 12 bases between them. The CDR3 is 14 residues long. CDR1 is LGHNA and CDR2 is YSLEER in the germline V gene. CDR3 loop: CASSQDPRGSEQYF. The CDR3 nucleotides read TGCGCCAGCAGCCAAGATCCCCGTGGGAGCGAGCAGTACTTC.